This T cell receptor beta chain was observed in a study of cytomegalovirus exposure and HLA in healthy donors. Study-level results: The authors later linked a missense DCLRE1C variant to TCR beta V- and J-gene trimming. Reports indicate that TCR beta sequences accurately predicted the HLA-A and HLA-B alleles of most subjects. The only immune exposure information that was available was CMV serostatus.

The V and J ends lost 6 bases and 6 bases, in that order; junction bases with no gene match: 2. Germline CDR1 and CDR2: SQVTM and ANQGSEA. The CDR3 is 11 amino acids. This PCR relied on a set of 60 Vbeta primers and 13 Jbeta primers. Clones were sequenced by immunoSEQ multiplex PCR, and TCRdb holds only the in-frame ones, with some missing. The sample has approximately 220,000 clones; just over 75% are singletons. With respect to this clone: The antigen is unknown.

The rearrangement joins TRBV29-1 to TRBJ2-7; 10 nucleotides align to TRBD1. The receptor was isolated from a man aged 18 to 29 in good health and CMV-seronegative. The material sequenced was PBMCs. The CDR3 DNA is TGCAGCGTGGGACAGGGGACCGAGCAGTACTTC. It yields the protein CSVGQGTEQYF.